The 10 T cell receptor beta chains presented below share a single source sample, sequenced in a study of OX40 agonist ivuxolimab in advanced cancers. Assay: immunoSEQ multiplex PCR; the TCRdb copy retains only in-frame clones and omits some. The sample shows under 80,000 clones, approximately 80% of them seen only once. The material sequenced was CD4+ or CD8+ T cells sorted from blood, taken in a trial of the OX40 agonist ivuxolimab. Every receptor here comes from an adult with an advanced solid tumor such as melanoma, head and neck, liver or kidney cancer.

Of note for this clone: The junction does not match germline at one end; this may be a read error. Other DNA sequences from this sample encode an identical CDR3 as well. The gene calls are TRBV5-1 and TRBJ2-1, with D possibly TRBD1 on 6 matching bases. Per the germline V gene, CDR1 is SGHRS and CDR2 is YFSETQ. There are 15 residues in the CDR3. DNA for the CDR3: TGCGCCAGCAGAGAGACGGGGACACCCTATAATGAGCAGTTCTTC. The encoded protein is CASRETGTPYNEQFF.

The chain uses TRBV5-5 and TRBJ1-2; no clear D gene. CDR3 length: 14 residues. Germline CDR1 SGHKS, CDR2 YYEKEE (reference sequence). Trimming cost V 0 bases and J 2 bases, with 8 bases left between them. CDR3 bases: TGTGCCAGCAGCTTGGGGGCGGGGAACTATGGCTACACCTTC. As protein: CASSLGAGNYGYTF.

This chain uses TRBV7-6 with TRBJ1-4, with D possibly matching TRBD1 (5 bases). Trimming cost V 4 bases and J 2 bases, with 14 bases left between them. The CDR3 totals 16 residues. CDR1 is SGHVS, CDR2 FNYEAQ, per germline. The chain's CDR3 is CASSSQGRETNEKLFF. CDR3 nucleotides: TGTGCCAGCAGCTCCCAGGGCAGAGAGACTAATGAAAAACTGTTTTTT.

The genes are TRBV5-3 and TRBJ2-5, with D maybe TRBD2 (7 bases). With the DNA end fitting TRBJ2-7 better, the J assignment may be wrong. TRBV5-3 is an open reading frame, and its role is uncertain. The length of the CDR3 is 18 residues. CDR3 protein: CARSLELNPGGGSFEQYF. CDR3 bases: TGTGCCAGAAGCTTGGAATTAAATCCGGGGGGCGGATCTTTCGAGCAGTACTTC.

This clone was observed once. The J gene is TRBJ2-1, the V gene TRBV7-2; 13 bases match TRBD2. V lost 4 bases, J lost 7 bases, and 10 bases stayed unmatched. This CDR3 has 17 residues. Germline V gene data show CDR1 as SGHTA and CDR2 as FQGNSA. CDR3 region: CASSSRPGTSGINEQFF. CDR3 nucleotides: TGTGCCAGCAGCTCGCGGCCCGGGACTAGCGGGATAAATGAGCAGTTCTTC. The variable domain in full, with the rest retrieved from reference TRBV7-2 and TRBJ2-1, is GAGVSQSPSNKVTEKGKDVELRCDPISGHTALYWYRQSLGQGLEFLIYFQGNSAPDKSGLPSDRFSAERTGGSVSTLTIQRTQQEDSAVYLCASSSRPGTSGINEQFFGPGTRLTVL.

V usage is TRBV4-1 and J usage is TRBJ2-7; D unclear. The germline V and J ends were trimmed by 0 bases and 2 bases, with 8 bases remaining between them. Per the germline V gene, CDR1 is MGHRA and CDR2 is YSYEKL. The CDR3 spans 14 residues. The CDR3: CASSQDPGPYEQYF. For the CDR3, the DNA is TGCGCCAGCAGCCAAGACCCGGGCCCCTACGAGCAGTACTTC.

The chain couples TRBV19 to TRBJ2-1, with D possibly being TRBD1 (5 bases). The V end lost 3 bases, the J end lost 6 bases, and 15 bases lay between the germline ends. The CDR3 covers 15 residues. Germline CDR1 LNHDA, CDR2 SQIVND (reference sequence). The CDR3 nucleotides read TGTGCCAGTAGTATTGGGGTAGGAACAGGCAATGAGCAGTTCTTC. This codes for CASSIGVGTGNEQFF. Full variable domain (missing parts from reference TRBV19 and TRBJ2-1): DGGITQSPKYLFRKEGQNVTLSCEQNLNHDAMYWYRQDPGQGLRLIYYSQIVNDFQKGDIAEGYSVSREKKESFPLTVTSAQKNPTAFYLCASSIGVGTGNEQFFGPGTRLTVL.

The count of this clone is one. The DNA of the CDR3 is TGTGCCAGCAGGGGACAGGGGGCTCGGGAGACCCAGTACTTC. Encoded protein: CASRGQGARETQYF. The rearrangement uses TRBV27 and TRBJ2-5; TRBD1 aligns across 12 bases. V lost 6 bases, J lost 5 bases, and 4 bases stayed unmatched. This CDR3 has 14 amino acids. The germline CDR1 and CDR2 sequences are MNHEY and SMNVEV (reference sequence).

This clone was found a few times. V usage is TRBV19 and J usage is TRBJ2-2, with D tentatively TRBD1 (5 bases). The germline CDR1 and CDR2 sequences are LNHDA and SQIVND (reference sequence). This CDR3 is 14 amino acids long. Between the trimmed V and J ends, which lost 7 bases and 1 base, there was a span of 10 bases. The CDR3: CASKRTLNTGELFF. In DNA form, the CDR3 reads TGTGCCAGTAAGAGGACACTGAACACCGGGGAGCTGTTTTTT.

This clone is a singleton in its sample. The chain is built from TRBV13 and TRBJ2-3; TRBD2 aligns across 8 bases. After removal of 5 bases from V and 5 bases from J, the junction contained 21 bases not matched to a gene. Germline V gene data show CDR1 as PRHDT and CDR2 as FYEKMQ (reference sequence). This CDR3 has 19 amino acids. CDR3 loop: CASSPTVTMLSGVEDTQYF. For the CDR3, the DNA is TGTGCCAGCAGCCCGACCGTGACTATGCTTAGCGGGGTGGAAGATACGCAGTATTTT.